A single sample gave rise to the 26 T cell receptor beta chains below, sequenced in a study of blood T cell repertoires in COVID-19. Sequencing used immunoSEQ multiplex PCR; TCRdb keeps in-frame clones, though not all of them. The sample records approximately 250,000 clones, approximately 86% being singletons. The source material was peripheral blood. The receptor source for this set is a woman in her 70s with COVID-19, enrolled during active disease.

There are many counts of this clone. This sequence joins TRBV27 and TRBJ2-7, with TRBD1 identical over 8 bases. This CDR3 region has 15 residues. From germline, CDR1 is MNHEY and CDR2 SMNVEV (reference sequence). The V and J ends lost 4 bases and 5 bases, in that order; junction bases with no gene match: 10. The CDR3 coding sequence is TGTGCCAGCAGTTCACCAGGACAGGGAATACACGAGCAGTACTTC. This translates into CASSSPGQGIHEQYF.

This rearrangement joins TRBV11-2 to TRBJ2-5, with D possibly TRBD1 on 5 matching bases. In germline, CDR1 is SGHAT, CDR2 FQNNGV. The CDR3 sequence is 14 residues long. V lost 4 bases, J lost 10 bases, and 19 bases lay in between. CDR3 nucleotide sequence: TGTGCCAGCAGCTCTCCAGGGTCCCAACCTTTCCAGTACTTC. It specifies CASSSPGSQPFQYF.

CDR3 loop: CASSGGNQPQHF. The CDR3 DNA is TGTGCCAGCAGTGGAGGGAATCAGCCCCAGCATTTT. The chain uses TRBV2 and TRBJ1-5; D is unresolved. This CDR3 spans 12 amino acids. Between the trimmed V and J ends, which lost 4 bases and 4 bases, there was a span of 5 bases. CDR1 is SNHLY, CDR2 FYNNEI, per germline.

The CDR3 loop is CASSDRGISPLHF. The CDR3 nucleotides are TGTGCCAGCAGTGACAGGGGAATTTCACCCCTCCACTTT. The V gene is TRBV6-2 or TRBV6-3, the J gene TRBJ1-6, with 8 bases identical to TRBD1. CDR1 is MNHEY and CDR2 is SVGEGT in the germline V gene. The trim removed 5 bases at V and 9 bases at J, leaving 3 bases unmatched. CDR3 length: 13 residues.

This clone was detected a few times. The genes are TRBV19 and TRBJ2-6, with 7 bases aligning to TRBD1. After removal of 4 bases from V and 2 bases from J, the junction contained 11 bases not matched to a gene. The length of the CDR3 is 18 residues. CDR1 is LNHDA and CDR2 is SQIVND in the germline V gene (reference sequence). For the CDR3, the DNA is TGTGCCAGTAGTACACGACAGGGTCTTTCCCCTGGGGCCAACGTCCTGACTTTC. Its translation: CASSTRQGLSPGANVLTF.

The chain employs TRBV13 and TRBJ1-1; 8 nucleotides agree with TRBD1. V lost 5 bases to trimming and J lost 0 bases; unmatched junction nucleotides: 5. The CDR3 length is 15 residues. Germline assignment: CDR1 PRHDT and CDR2 FYEKMQ (reference sequence). The DNA for the CDR3 is TGTGCCAGCAGCCCTGACAGGGGTTTGAACACTGAAGCTTTCTTT. It is translated as CASSPDRGLNTEAFF.

This chain uses TRBV4-1 with TRBJ2-3, with D tentatively TRBD1 (7 bases). In germline, CDR1 is MGHRA, CDR2 YSYEKL. V shed 1 base and J shed 7 bases, with 27 bases lying between them. CDR3 size: 19 residues. CDR3 nucleotides: TGCGCCAGCAGCCAAGCCGGAGGACAGCTCCTAGCAGGGGGGCATACGCAGTATTTT. This sequence encodes CASSQAGGQLLAGGHTQYF.

The chain uses TRBV11-2 and TRBJ2-7; the match to TRBD2 covers 8 bases. V shed 5 bases, J shed 8 bases, and the junction held 20 bases outside the gene matches. Germline V gene data show CDR1 as SGHAT and CDR2 as FQNNGV. This CDR3 has 17 residues. CDR3 protein: CASSPIQARPGGWKQYF. Written as DNA, the CDR3 is TGTGCCAGCAGCCCTATACAAGCCCGACCGGGGGGGTGGAAGCAGTACTTC.

The chain uses TRBV11-2 and TRBJ2-1, with 9 bases identical to TRBD2. J gave up 7 bases and V 1 base, and 8 bases lay outside the gene matches. The length of the CDR3 is 16 residues. Germline V gene lookup returns CDR1 SGHAT and CDR2 FQNNGV. CDR3 loop: CASSLGFAGGRNEQFF. DNA for the CDR3: TGTGCCAGCAGCTTAGGATTTGCGGGGGGGCGGAATGAGCAGTTCTTC.

The chain combines TRBV7-2 with TRBJ1-1; 11 bases are a match to TRBD1. The CDR3 sequence is 14 residues long. Unmatched junction bases numbered 4, after V lost 4 bases and J lost 6 bases. The germline gives CDR1 SGHTA, CDR2 FQGNSA. The CDR3 reads CASSSWTGGSEAFF. Written as DNA, the CDR3 is TGTGCCAGCAGCTCTTGGACAGGGGGCTCTGAAGCTTTCTTT.

Regarding this clone: Other DNA sequences in the same sample also yield this CDR3. The rearrangement joins TRBV20-1 to TRBJ1-1; no clear D gene. Trimming left V 1 base short and J 5 bases short, with 5 bases between. The CDR3 totals 11 residues. Germline CDR1 is DFQATT and CDR2 is SNEGSKA (reference sequence). CDR3 DNA: TGCAGTGCTAGAGCTAATACTGAAGCTTTCTTT. Amino acids: CSARANTEAFF.

The V call is TRBV29-1, the J call TRBJ1-2; the D is unclear. This CDR3 is 13 amino acids long. The germline V gene encodes CDR1 SQVTM and CDR2 ANQGSEA. V lost 5 bases and J lost 2, with 12 bases in between. As DNA, the CDR3 is TGCAGCGTTCGAAACACAGACAACTATGGCTACACCTTC. Protein product: CSVRNTDNYGYTF. Full variable domain (missing parts from reference TRBV29-1 and TRBJ1-2): SAVISQKPSRDICQRGTSLTIQCQVDSQVTMMFWYRQQPGQSLTLIATANQGSEATYESGFVIDKFPISRPNLTFSTLTVSNMSPEDSSIYLCSVRNTDNYGYTFGSGTRLTVV.

V and J are TRBV5-1 and TRBJ1-5; no reliable D call. The germline gives CDR1 SGHRS, CDR2 YFSETQ. V shed 0 bases and J shed 0 bases, with 13 bases lying between them. The CDR3 length is 17 residues. The CDR3 sequence is CASSLVIGYYSNQPQHF. The DNA for the CDR3 is TGCGCCAGCAGCTTGGTTATCGGGTATTATAGCAATCAGCCCCAGCATTTT.

Details on this clone: The same CDR3 arises from other DNA sequences in this sample as well. V usage is TRBV6-5 and J usage is TRBJ2-3; D unclear. Germline CDR1 and CDR2: MNHEY and SVGAGI. The CDR3 has 14 residues. V gave up 0 bases and J gave up 0 bases, with 4 bases separating them. The DNA for the CDR3 is TGTGCCAGCAGTTACTCGAGGAGCACAGATACGCAGTATTTT. This gives the protein CASSYSRSTDTQYF.

V usage is TRBV7-2 and J usage is TRBJ1-1, with 7 bases matching TRBD1. Germline trimming cut 5 bases from V and 1 base from J; bases unmatched to any gene: 10. The CDR3 is 16 amino acids. Germline V CDR1 and CDR2: SGHTA, FQGNSA. The CDR3 DNA follows: TGTGCCAGCAGCCTGATGAGGACAGGTTCGAACACTGAAGCTTTCTTT. Its translation: CASSLMRTGSNTEAFF.

This clone was observed a few times. The chain joins TRBV18 to TRBJ2-1, with 13 positions matching TRBD2. CDR1 and CDR2 from the germline V gene are KGHSH and LQKENI. The CDR3 consists of 15 residues. V gave up 5 bases and J gave up 7 bases; unmatched junction bases: 5. This CDR3 is CASSTTSGGANEQFF. For the CDR3, the DNA is TGTGCCAGCTCAACTACTAGCGGGGGGGCTAATGAGCAGTTCTTC.

This chain links TRBV29-1 with TRBJ1-2; D might be TRBD1 (5 bases). Germline V gene sequence: CDR1 SQVTM, CDR2 ANQGSEA. Between the trimmed V and J ends, which lost 6 bases and 8 bases, there was a span of 10 bases. This CDR3 comprises 10 residues. CDR3 region: CSVGDLGYTF. The DNA for the CDR3 is TGCAGCGTAGGGGATCTCGGCTACACCTTC.

This chain uses TRBV5-4 with TRBJ2-3, with D perhaps matching TRBD1 (6 bases). The CDR3 loop spans 16 amino acids. Per the germline V gene, CDR1 is SGHNT and CDR2 is YYREEE (reference sequence). The V and J ends lost 1 base and 2 bases respectively, with 14 bases between them. The CDR3 coding sequence is TGTGCCAGCAGCTTGACAGGGATGAGAGTCACAGATACGCAGTATTTT. Protein sequence: CASSLTGMRVTDTQYF. Complete variable domain (other parts from reference TRBV5-4 and TRBJ2-3): ETGVTQSPTHLIKTRGQQVTLRCSSQSGHNTVSWYQQALGQGPQFIFQYYREEENGRGNFPPRFSGLQFPNYSSELNVNALELDDSALYLCASSLTGMRVTDTQYFGPGTRLTVL.

This clone has just a few counts. The chain has TRBV4-2 and TRBJ1-2, with 7 bases identical to TRBD1. This CDR3 contains 16 residues. Trimming took 1 base from V and 4 from J; bases not matched to a gene: 9. Germline lookup yields CDR1 LGHNA and CDR2 YNFKEQ. The CDR3 loop reads CASSQVLEGASYGYTF. DNA for the CDR3: TGTGCCAGCAGCCAAGTGCTAGAGGGGGCGAGCTATGGCTACACCTTC.

This chain links TRBV24-1 with TRBJ2-7, with TRBD2 matching over 8 bases. Looked up from germline, CDR1 is KGHDR and CDR2 is SFDVKD. CDR3 length: 16 residues. The trim removed 2 bases at V and 6 bases at J, leaving 11 bases unmatched. CDR3 sequence (DNA): TGTGCCACCAGTGATTCCCGAGTAGCGGGGACTCCCGAGCAGTACTTC. This encodes CATSDSRVAGTPEQYF.

This clone was seen once. V is TRBV7-2 and J is TRBJ2-5; 8 bases map to TRBD2. Germline V gives CDR1 SGHTA, CDR2 FQGNSA. Trimming removed 1 base from V and 2 bases from J; junction bases left unmatched: 12. The length of the CDR3 is 18 residues. The CDR3 region is CASSLVQRGWLEQETQYF. The CDR3 nucleotides read TGTGCCAGCAGCTTAGTACAGCGGGGGTGGCTGGAACAAGAGACCCAGTACTTC.

CDR3 amino acids: CASSLSGTRTDTQYF. CDR3 nucleotide sequence: TGTGCCAGCAGCTTGAGCGGGACTCGCACAGATACGCAGTATTTT. V and J are TRBV7-3 and TRBJ2-3; 7 nucleotides agree with TRBD2. The V gene's germline CDR1 is SGHTA and CDR2 FQGTGA. With V trimmed by 3 bases and J by 1 base, 4 bases remained unmatched. CDR3 length: 15 amino acids.

The chain couples TRBV19 to TRBJ1-5; 7 bases map to TRBD1. J was trimmed by 4 bases and V by 2 bases; bases with no gene match: 2. The CDR3 totals 14 residues. Germline V gene lookup returns CDR1 LNHDA and CDR2 SQIVND (reference sequence). CDR3 sequence reads: CASSIRQGNQPQHF. The DNA for the CDR3 is TGTGCCAGTAGTATACGACAGGGTAATCAGCCCCAGCATTTT.

The chain's CDR3 is CASSAGQTNEKLFF. CDR3 coding DNA: TGTGCCAGCAGCGCAGGACAGACTAATGAAAAACTGTTTTTT. V usage is TRBV9 and J usage is TRBJ1-4, with D possibly being TRBD1 (6 bases). Looked up from germline, CDR1 is SGDLS and CDR2 is YYNGEE. The length of the CDR3 is 14 residues. Trimming took 3 bases from V and 2 from J, leaving 8 bases between them.

The chain couples TRBV10-2 to TRBJ1-5; D possibly corresponds to TRBD1 (5 bases). V shed 3 bases and J shed 7 bases, with 13 bases lying between them. The CDR3 totals 14 residues. The germline V gene has CDR1 WSHSY and CDR2 SAAADI. Here the CDR3 reads CASSEVQGRQPQHF. The CDR3 nucleotides are TGCGCCAGCAGTGAAGTGCAGGGTCGGCAGCCCCAGCATTTT.

This chain links TRBV7-2 with TRBJ1-3, with TRBD1 matching over 8 bases. In germline, CDR1 is SGHTA, CDR2 FQGNSA. This CDR3 is built from 15 residues. Unmatched junction bases numbered 6, after V lost 5 bases and J lost 3 bases. This chain's CDR3 is CASSPQTGDGNTIYF. DNA of the CDR3: TGTGCCAGCAGCCCCCAGACAGGGGATGGAAACACCATATATTTT.